These T cell receptor beta chains were read from a single sample in a study of blood T cell repertoires in COVID-19. TCRdb's copy holds only in-frame clones and misses some; the assay was immunoSEQ multiplex PCR. The table includes nearly 50,000 clones, about 83% detected once. The sample comprised peripheral blood. The receptors were gathered from a woman between 55 and 75 years old with acute or convalescent COVID-19. CDR3s include the opening cysteine and the closing phenylalanine or tryptophan. D genes are given only for firm matches. The listing skips clone size in some rows; elsewhere it reads once, few, many or a size class.

>TRBJ2-7|-|TRBV7-2|-
TGTGCCAGCAGCTTATTTCATCCCTACGAGCAGTACTTC
CASSLFHPYEQYF
>TRBJ1-6|-|TRBV5-6|-
TGTGCCAGCAGCTCGGGGGGCGAAGGGGGATTAATTTCACCCCTCCACTTT
CASSSGGEGGLISPLHF
>TRBJ2-5|-|TRBV19|-
TGTGCCAGTGCTCCAGGGTTTAAAGAGACCCAGTACTTC
CASAPGFKETQYF
>TRBJ1-2|TRBD1|TRBV30|once
TGTGCCTGGATGCGACAGGGGAACTATGGCTACACCTTC
CAWMRQGNYGYTF
>TRBJ1-1|-|TRBV27|-
TGTGCCAGCAGTGAACAGGTTCCTAACACTGAAGCTTTCTTT
CASSEQVPNTEAFF
>TRBJ1-2|TRBD1|TRBV28|-
TGTGCCAGCAGAATACAGGGGCCTTATGGCTACACCTTC
CASRIQGPYGYTF
>TRBJ1-2|-|TRBV18|-
TGTGCCAGCTCACTCGTACAGGATGGTAACTATGGCTACACCTTC
CASSLVQDGNYGYTF
>TRBJ2-3|TRBD1|TRBV29-1|-
TGCAGCGTTGGCCCCAGGGGGCGGGATACGCAGTATTTT
CSVGPRGRDTQYF
>TRBJ1-1|TRBD1|TRBV7-2|-
TGTGCCAGCAGCTTAGGCCCACAGGGGCGGACTGAAGCTTTCTTT
CASSLGPQGRTEAFF
>TRBJ2-5|-|TRBV12-3/TRBV12-4|-
TGTGCCTCTAGACAGTTTCAGGGAGAGACCCAGTACTTC
CASRQFQGETQYF
>TRBJ1-1|-|TRBV30|-
TGTGCCTGGAGCTCGGAGATGGAGGGGACTGAAGCTTTCTTT
CAWSSEMEGTEAFF
>TRBJ1-2|TRBD1|TRBV7-8|-
TGTGCCAGCAGCTCCAATGGTAGGAGGGGGCTTAGTGGCTACACCTTC
CASSSNGRRGLSGYTF
>TRBJ2-2|TRBD2|TRBV5-5|-
TGTGCCAGCAGCTTCGCAGCGGGAGATTCCGGGGAGCTGTTTTTT
CASSFAAGDSGELFF
>TRBJ2-7|TRBD1|TRBV2|-
TGTGCCAGCAGTCCCACCACCGGGACAGGGGGCTACGAGCAGTACTTC
CASSPTTGTGGYEQYF
>TRBJ1-2|-|TRBV9|-
TGTGCCAGCAGCGTAGGGCCCTCCGGGTCCAACTATGGCTACACCTTC
CASSVGPSGSNYGYTF
>TRBJ1-5|-|TRBV7-9|-
TGTGCCAGCAGCCCGAGGGCGGGACAGCCCCAGCATTTT
CASSPRAGQPQHF
>TRBJ1-5|-|TRBV2|-
TGTGCCAGCAGATCCGCCGGACACCCCCAGCATTTT
CASRSAGHPQHF
>TRBJ1-6|-|TRBV19|-
TGTGCCAGTACCCCGGGCAGGGAAAGGTCACCCCTCCACTTT
CASTPGRERSPLHF
>TRBJ2-2|TRBD2|TRBV18|-
TGTGCCAGCTCACCGTTAGCGGGAGGGGCCACCGGGGAGCTGTTTTTT
CASSPLAGGATGELFF
>TRBJ2-1|TRBD1|TRBV19|-
TGTGCCAGTAGTAAACAGGGGGCCTCCTACAATGAGCAGTTCTTC
CASSKQGASYNEQFF
>TRBJ1-1|-|TRBV7-8|-
TGTGCCAGCAGCTCGAGGTCAGGCGGAGGGAACACTGAAGCTTTCTTT
CASSSRSGGGNTEAFF
>TRBJ1-1|-|TRBV6-5|-
TGTGCCAGCACCGAGGGGGAGATGAACACTGAAGCTTTCTTT
CASTEGEMNTEAFF
>TRBJ2-7|TRBD2|TRBV5-6|-
TGTGCCAGCAGCCCCCAGGGACTAGCGGGTCCCGAGCAGTACTTC
CASSPQGLAGPEQYF
>TRBJ2-2|TRBD1|TRBV11-2|-
TGTGCCAGCAACAATGACAGGGCCGGGGAGCTGTTTTTT
CASNNDRAGELFF
>TRBJ1-1|-|TRBV18|few
TGTGCCAGCTCACCACAGGACGGACTATTAGGTTTCTTT
CASSPQDGLLGFF
>TRBJ1-5|TRBD1|TRBV4-1|-
TGCGCCAGCAGCCAAGGGGGACAGTACAATCAGCCCCAGCATTTT
CASSQGGQYNQPQHF
>TRBJ1-2|-|TRBV5-5|-
TGTGCCAGCAGCCCGGTCCGAGCTAACTATGGCTACACCTTC
CASSPVRANYGYTF
>TRBJ1-1|-|TRBV5-1|few
TGCGCCAGCAGCTTGGACAGCTTAAAAGCTTTCTTT
CASSLDSLKAFF
>TRBJ1-1|-|TRBV11-2|medium-sized
TGTGCCAGCAGCGGCCTTCAGGGGTCCCGCCCCACCACTGAAGCTTTCTTT
CASSGLQGSRPTTEAFF
>TRBJ2-3|TRBD2|TRBV3-1/TRBV3-2|-
TGTGCCAGCAGACTTACTAGCGGTAGCACAGATACGCAGTATTTT
CASRLTSGSTDTQYF
>TRBJ1-3|-|TRBV18|-
TGTGCCAGCCTCGACACGCTTGGAAACACCATATATTTT
CASLDTLGNTIYF
>TRBJ2-7|-|TRBV6-4|-
TGTGCCAGCACCCGACAGGTGAGCATCACCTACGAGCAGTACTTC
CASTRQVSITYEQYF